This TCR beta chain was captured in a study of breast tumors, draining lymph nodes, adjacent tissues (dated by TCRdb to the mid-2010s). Broadly, across the study: The study compared TCR beta repertoires across tumor, adjacent nontumor tissue and axillary lymph nodes from breast cancer patients. The study was designed to assess the relationships and possible T-cell exchange between tumor, surrounding tissue and draining lymph node repertoires in human breast cancer.

Inclusive of the bounding cysteine and phenylalanine, the CDR3 is 12 residues long. Just CDR3 DNA is preserved here, 36 bases in frame from base 1. V is pared back by 4 bases and J by 6 bases, with 11 bases lying between the germline termini. According to the germline V gene, CDR1 reads SGHDT and CDR2 reads YYEEEE. The lymph node samples were taken from the axillary draining lymph nodes of breast cancer patients. With respect to this clonotype: Its recognized antigen is unknown. Base qualities are not at hand, and no much larger clone is one base apart.

The paper's findings and limits, for the study overall: Tumor and nontumor tissue repertoires were found to be significantly more similar in luminal-like than in basal-like breast cancer. The data were considered consistent with most tumor T cells being derived from the lymph node and subsequently expanding within tumor tissue. Rather than being directly demonstrated, the conclusion that tumor T cells originate in lymph nodes was presented as consistent with a hypothesis. Tumor T-cell repertoires showed less diversity than lymph node repertoires and more diversity than nontumor tissue repertoires, and tumor T-cell repertoires showed preferential V and J gene usage.

The sample was run on an Illumina HiSeq 2000. TCR beta chain libraries were generated through multiplex PCR amplification. The amplified TCR beta chain products were analyzed by high-throughput sequencing. TCRdb's own reprocessing of the public reads used fastp at Q25 and MiXCR and kept productive beta chains. Each record represents a unique CDR3 protein, reported with the most common genes and DNA among its rows. This sample lists fewer than 200,000 distinct CDR3 sequences; 33% were detected once. The biggest ten clones account for roughly 4.3% of the sample. The TCR sequence derives from a female donor with breast cancer. Some clones in this sample may be carry-over from other donors' samples. The chain was built from TRBV5-6 and TRBJ2-7, with no D gene named confidently. The material sequenced was axillary lymph node tissue. CDR3 sequence: CASSPTPSEQYF. The base sequence is TGTGCCAGCAGCCCTACCCCCTCCGAGCAGTACTTC.